The clone carrying this TCR beta chain has a handful of counts. This CDR3 has 15 residues. V lost 7 bases and J lost 5; bases outside the gene matches: 9. Looked up from germline, CDR1 is MDHEN and CDR2 is SYDVKM. The sample originates from a study of cytomegalovirus exposure and HLA in healthy donors. PCR used 60 Vbeta primers and 13 Jbeta primers. The protocol was immunoSEQ multiplex PCR, while the TCRdb copy is restricted to in-frame clones and leaves out a portion. The sample has some 120,000 clones, roughly two thirds seen once; the top ten hold 1.6%. It was healthy bone marrow donors who served as donors.

Sequenced material: PBMCs. The V gene is TRBV28, the J gene TRBJ2-5; 11 nucleotides match TRBD2. This sequence was found in a man aged 25-45 years in good health and CMV-seropositive. The CDR3 is CASTRSGRETETQYF. CDR3 DNA sequence: TGTGCCAGCACCCGTAGCGGGAGGGAAACGGAGACCCAGTACTTC.